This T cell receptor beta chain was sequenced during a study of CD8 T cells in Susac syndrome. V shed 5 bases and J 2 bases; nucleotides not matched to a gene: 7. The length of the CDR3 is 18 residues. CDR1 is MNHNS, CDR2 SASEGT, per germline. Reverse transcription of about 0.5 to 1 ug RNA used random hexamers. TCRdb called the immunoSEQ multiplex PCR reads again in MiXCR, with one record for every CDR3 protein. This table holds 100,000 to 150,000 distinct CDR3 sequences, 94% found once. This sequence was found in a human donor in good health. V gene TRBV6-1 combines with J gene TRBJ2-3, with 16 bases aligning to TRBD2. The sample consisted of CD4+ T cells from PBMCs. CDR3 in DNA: TGTGCCAGCAGTCGCCATGGGACTAGCGGGAGGGCCACAGATACGCAGTATTTT. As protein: CASSRHGTSGRATDTQYF.